Shown below are 19 T cell receptor beta chains from a single sample sequenced in a study of blood T cell repertoires in COVID-19. Some clones are missing from TCRdb's copy, which holds only in-frame ones; the method was immunoSEQ multiplex PCR. The sample has under 200,000 clones, about 88% seen once. The specimen was peripheral blood. All receptors come from a woman aged 80 or older with acute or convalescent COVID-19.

This sequence joins TRBV12-3 or TRBV12-4 and TRBJ2-5, with D unclear. Trimming took off 2 bases at V and 2 bases at J, with 3 bases between the two ends. CDR3 length equals 12 residues. Here the CDR3 reads CASSLYQETQYF. The CDR3, as DNA: TGTGCCAGCAGTTTATATCAAGAGACCCAGTACTTC.

The rearrangement uses TRBV5-1 and TRBJ2-7; weak D call: TRBD1 (5 bases). The CDR3 loop spans 11 amino acids. V was shortened by 5 bases and J by 6 bases, with 9 bases between the two germline ends. Germline V CDR1 and CDR2: SGHRS, YFSETQ. The DNA of the CDR3 is TGCGCCAGCAGAGGGGTAGGCGAGCAGTACTTC. Translation: CASRGVGEQYF. The full variable domain, its missing parts supplied by reference TRBV5-1 and TRBJ2-7, is KAGVTQTPRYLIKTRGQQVTLSCSPISGHRSVSWYQQTPGQGLQFLFEYFSETQRNKGNFPGRFSGRQFSNSRSEMNVSTLELGDSALYLCASRGVGEQYFGPGTRLTVT.

A few counts support this clone. The rearrangement joins TRBV3-1 (or the pseudogene TRBV3-2) to TRBJ1-3; D perhaps matches TRBD1 (6 bases). The CDR3 length is 15 residues. Germline V CDR1 and CDR2: LGHDT, YNNKEL (reference sequence). V shed 2 bases and J shed 3 bases, with 11 bases lying between them. The CDR3 DNA reads TGTGCCAGCAGCCAATCCGGGACACATGGAAACACCATATATTTT. This codes for CASSQSGTHGNTIYF.

The chain carries TRBV27 and TRBJ2-7; 8 nucleotides line up with TRBD1. V trimming: 6 bases; J trimming: 4 bases; junction bases outside the gene matches: 8. CDR1 MNHEY and CDR2 SMNVEV come from the germline V gene (reference sequence). The CDR3 is 14 residues long. CDR3 in DNA: TGTGCCAGCAGGGGACAGGTTGGGCAATACGAGCAGTACTTC. It is translated as CASRGQVGQYEQYF.

This sequence joins TRBV15 and TRBJ1-2; the D is unclear. Trimming stripped 0 bases from V and 3 bases from J, with 8 bases between. CDR1 and CDR2 (germline): LNHNV, YYDKDF (reference sequence). The CDR3 covers 14 residues. Here the CDR3 DNA reads TGTGCCACCAGCAGAGATATCGCAGACTATGGCTACACCTTC. Translation: CATSRDIADYGYTF.

Only a few counts were recorded for this clone. An end of the junction differs from the germline gene, which may be a read error. The chain carries TRBV9 and TRBJ2-2; 9 bases map to TRBD2. From germline, CDR1 is SGDLS and CDR2 YYNGEE. There are 18 residues in the CDR3. CDR3: CASSVADGLAKNAGELFF. CDR3 DNA: TGTGCCAGCAGCGTAGCCGACGGACTAGCGAAGAACGCCGGGGAGCTGTTTTTT.

The J gene is TRBJ1-2, the V gene TRBV4-1; no clear D. The V end lost 7 bases, the J end lost 8 bases, and 23 bases lay between the germline ends. CDR1 MGHRA and CDR2 YSYEKL come from the germline V gene. The CDR3 has 15 amino acids. In nucleotides, the CDR3 is TGCGCCAGCACCAAACTCGGCGGTTCGAGGAGCGGCTACACCTTC. Translation gives CASTKLGGSRSGYTF.

The chain joins TRBV7-2 to TRBJ1-3; 7 positions match TRBD1. The length of the CDR3 is 17 residues. Looked up from germline, CDR1 is SGHTA and CDR2 is FQGNSA. The ends lost 6 bases at V and 0 bases at J; junction bases unmatched: 11. The CDR3 loop reads CASRVPGRGFSGNTIYF. The CDR3 DNA sequence: TGTGCCAGCAGAGTCCCCGGCAGGGGGTTCTCTGGAAACACCATATATTTT.

The V and J genes are TRBV27 and TRBJ1-1; 8 nucleotides line up with TRBD1. The germline gives CDR1 MNHEY, CDR2 SMNVEV (reference sequence). The CDR3 extends over 16 amino acids. Losses at the gene ends were 3 bases for V and 1 base for J; bases not matched to a gene: 7. CDR3 region: CASSFGRQGANTEAFF. The DNA of the CDR3 is TGTGCCAGCAGTTTTGGTCGTCAGGGGGCGAACACTGAAGCTTTCTTT.

V is TRBV29-1 and J is TRBJ2-1; 12 positions agree with TRBD2. The germline V gene has CDR1 SQVTM and CDR2 ANQGSEA. The CDR3 extends over 13 amino acids. V was pared by 7 bases and J by 9 bases, with 7 bases of the junction left unmatched. CDR3 sequence (DNA): TGCAGCGCTTCGACTAGCGGGGGCATTGAGCAGTTCTTC. The encoded protein is CSASTSGGIEQFF.

This rearrangement joins TRBV28 to TRBJ2-3; TRBD2 agrees at 7 bases. The V segment lost 8 bases and the J segment 1 base; nucleotides outside the gene matches: 6. Looked up from germline, CDR1 is MDHEN and CDR2 is SYDVKM. This CDR3 spans 14 amino acids. The CDR3 bases are TGTGCCAGCGGGAGGGCGGGAGGCACAGATACGCAGTATTTT. It translates to CASGRAGGTDTQYF.

V usage is TRBV2 and J usage is TRBJ2-1; D unclear. This CDR3 is 15 amino acids long. Germline V gene sequence: CDR1 SNHLY, CDR2 FYNNEI. V was shortened by 1 base and J by 0 bases, with 7 bases between the two germline ends. In DNA form, the CDR3 reads TGTGCCAGCAGTGAAGGTGCTAGCTCCTACAATGAGCAGTTCTTC. Translated: CASSEGASSYNEQFF.

The gene calls are TRBV11-3 and TRBJ1-2; the D gene is possibly TRBD1 (5 bases). The CDR3 contains 14 residues. CDR1 is SGHNT and CDR2 is YENEEA in the germline V gene. V was clipped by 2 bases and J by 7 bases, with 14 bases between them. CDR3 DNA: TGTGCCAGCAGCTTAACGGGGGGGATGAGTGGCTACACCTTC. The encoded protein is CASSLTGGMSGYTF.

The gene calls are TRBV3-1 (or the pseudogene TRBV3-2) and TRBJ2-3; D may be TRBD2 (5 bases). CDR3 size: 13 residues. V was clipped by 5 bases and J by 4 bases, with 10 bases between them. The germline V gene encodes CDR1 LGHDT and CDR2 YNNKEL (reference sequence). CDR3 sequence reads: CASSERWADTQYF. In nucleotides, the CDR3 is TGTGCCAGCAGCGAGCGGTGGGCAGATACGCAGTATTTT.

The genes are TRBV2 and TRBJ2-6; D is possibly TRBD1 (6 bases). Germline V lookup: CDR1 SNHLY, CDR2 FYNNEI. There are 19 residues in the CDR3. V gave up 6 bases and J gave up 0 bases, with 21 bases separating them. The DNA for the CDR3 is TGTGCCAGCAGCTTCCCACGCCCGACAGGCGCCTCTGGGGCCAACGTCCTGACTTTC. This translates into CASSFPRPTGASGANVLTF.

The V gene is TRBV5-1, the J gene TRBJ2-1, with TRBD2 identical over 8 bases. This CDR3 contains 16 residues. Losses at the gene ends were 1 base for V and 14 bases for J; bases not matched to a gene: 17. The germline V gene has CDR1 SGHRS and CDR2 YFSETQ. The CDR3 reads CASSLLGSGLGASEFF. The CDR3 bases are TGCGCCAGCAGCTTGTTGGGGTCGGGACTAGGGGCTTCGGAGTTCTTC.

The chain is built from TRBV24-1 and TRBJ2-7; perhaps TRBD2 as D (6 bases). This CDR3 is built from 13 residues. Germline-derived CDR1 and CDR2 are KGHDR and SFDVKD. Trimming took 9 bases from V and 2 from J, leaving 13 bases between them. The CDR3 DNA reads as TGTGCCACCTCTCGCGGGGCCACCTACGAGCAGTACTTC. As protein: CATSRGATYEQYF.

V is TRBV7-8 and J is TRBJ2-7, with D possibly being TRBD2 (5 bases). This CDR3 comprises 14 residues. Per germline, CDR1 SGHVS and CDR2 FQNEAQ. V lost 3 bases to trimming and J lost 2 bases, with 11 bases between them. This CDR3 reads CASSLVGGPYEQYF. DNA for the CDR3: TGTGCCAGCAGCTTGGTCGGAGGCCCCTACGAGCAGTACTTC.

This clone was picked up one time. The chain carries TRBV19 and TRBJ2-5, with 7 bases that match TRBD2. Germline V gene sequence: CDR1 LNHDA, CDR2 SQIVND (reference sequence). The CDR3 totals 14 residues. The J segment lost 5 bases and the V segment lost 4 bases, leaving 7 bases of the junction unmatched. This chain's CDR3 is CASSSGSLGETQYF. The CDR3 DNA is TGTGCCAGTAGTAGCGGGAGTCTAGGCGAGACCCAGTACTTC.